This TCR beta chain stems from a study of patients and donors after allogeneic stem cell transplantation. Trimming took off 4 bases at V and 2 bases at J, with 6 bases between the two ends. Per germline, CDR1 MDHEN and CDR2 SYDVKM. CDR3 length: 12 amino acids. TCRdb analysed the RT-PCR reads with MiXCR anew, one entry per CDR3 protein. The sample has 100,000 to 130,000 distinct CDR3 sequences, approximately 40% seen once. This clonotype was counted a few times. Sequencing used blood, either unsorted or a sorted T cell fraction (not recorded which). This chain links TRBV28 with TRBJ2-7, with unresolved D. This clonotype was obtained from a human donor who was either an allogeneic HSCT recipient or a stem cell or donor lymphocyte infusion donor (not recorded which). It is not recorded whose cells these are; they may come from a transplant donor. The DNA for the CDR3 is TGTGCCAGCAGTTCCTTGACCTACGAGCAGTACTTC. It specifies CASSSLTYEQYF.